Below, 23 T cell receptor beta chains from the same sample are listed, as sequenced in a study of T-cell reconstitution after alpha-beta-depleted transplantation in children. Using unique molecular identifiers, the investigators prepared the TCRbeta library. MiXCR, applied by TCRdb to the PCR reads, yields one record per CDR3 protein. The data contain 250,000 to 350,000 distinct CDR3 sequences, approximately 9.8% of them singletons. This material consisted of PBMCs from the stem cell graft donor, taken from the stem cell graft. The receptors come from a human donor who donated a stem cell graft to a child with SCID.

This clonotype came up a few times. The CDR3 reads CATSFLQNSNQPQHF. CDR3 nucleotides: TGTGCCACCAGCTTTTTACAGAATAGCAATCAGCCCCAGCATTTT. The chain links TRBV15 to TRBJ1-5; no definite D call. Trimming shortened V by 5 bases and J by 0 bases, and 11 bases separated the two germline ends. The CDR3 length is 15 residues. Germline V gives CDR1 LNHNV, CDR2 YYDKDF (reference sequence).

This clonotype turned up a few times. V gene TRBV11-1 combines with J gene TRBJ2-7, with TRBD2 matching over 11 bases. V was clipped by 6 bases and J by 0 bases; unmatched bases: 4. Germline CDR1 reads SGHAT; CDR2 reads FQDESV (reference sequence). The CDR3 length is 15 residues. The chain's CDR3 is CASRGGLAVSYEQYF. The CDR3, as DNA: TGTGCCAGCAGAGGGGGACTAGCGGTCTCCTACGAGCAGTACTTC.

The sample holds a few counts of this clonotype. The chain employs TRBV27 and TRBJ2-7; 7 nucleotides align to TRBD1. Germline lookup yields CDR1 MNHEY and CDR2 SMNVEV (reference sequence). This CDR3 is built from 15 residues. After removal of 4 bases from V and 0 bases from J, the junction contained 6 bases not matched to a gene. The CDR3 region has the DNA TGTGCCAGCAGTTCGGGGACAGCCTTCTCCTACGAGCAGTACTTC. Translating it yields CASSSGTAFSYEQYF.

The table lists this clonotype with many counts. V gene TRBV3-1 combines with J gene TRBJ1-1; D possibly corresponds to TRBD1 (5 bases). The length of the CDR3 is 13 residues. Germline lookup yields CDR1 LGHDT and CDR2 YNNKEL (reference sequence). V gave up 4 bases and J gave up 5 bases, with 11 bases separating them. CDR3 bases: TGTGCCAGCAGCCCACCAGGGTTTACTGAAGCTTTCTTT. This gives the protein CASSPPGFTEAFF.

V usage is TRBV5-1 and J usage is TRBJ1-2; possibly TRBD1 for D (6 bases). CDR1 and CDR2 from the germline V gene are SGHRS and YFSETQ. This CDR3 has 18 residues. V was pared by 0 bases and J by 6 bases, with 24 bases between. Here the CDR3 reads CASSLAGLGRGSADGYTF. The CDR3 nucleotides are TGCGCCAGCAGCTTGGCCGGTTTGGGCAGGGGATCGGCGGATGGCTACACCTTC.

This clonotype occurred many times. This sequence joins TRBV25-1 and TRBJ1-2; D unclear. This CDR3 comprises 21 residues. Germline V gives CDR1 MGHDK, CDR2 SYGVNS. V gave up 1 base and J gave up 4 bases, with 31 bases separating them. CDR3 DNA sequence: TGTGCCAGCAGTGAATCGGGAGCGGACCGTTATAATTCTCCTCCTAGCTATGGCTACACCTTC. Protein sequence: CASSESGADRYNSPPSYGYTF.

The chain links TRBV12-3 or TRBV12-4 to TRBJ1-1; D not certain. V lost 6 bases to trimming and J lost 4 bases, with 15 bases between them. The CDR3 is made up of 14 amino acids. The chain's CDR3 is CASSPQRLGTEAFF. DNA of the CDR3: TGTGCCAGCAGCCCACAGCGGTTGGGCACTGAAGCTTTCTTT.

V gene TRBV2 combines with J gene TRBJ1-1; 7 bases align to TRBD1. The CDR3 extends over 13 amino acids. The V gene's germline CDR1 is SNHLY and CDR2 FYNNEI. The V and J ends lost 2 bases and 4 bases, in that order; junction bases with no gene match: 1. The CDR3 DNA sequence: TGTGCCAGCAGTGAAACAGGGGTCACTGAAGCTTTCTTT. Translating it yields CASSETGVTEAFF.

This clonotype was found a few times. This chain joins TRBV5-1 and TRBJ2-7; TRBD1 or TRBD2 may be the D gene (5 bases each). The V and J ends lost 1 base and 7 bases respectively, with 12 bases between them. CDR3 length equals 13 residues. Germline CDR1 and CDR2: SGHRS and YFSETQ. CDR3 in amino acids: CASSLPGSQEQYF. Written as DNA, the CDR3 is TGCGCCAGCAGCTTGCCAGGGAGTCAAGAGCAGTACTTC.

This clonotype was observed a handful of times. The rearrangement uses TRBV7-9 and TRBJ2-3, with TRBD2 as a possible D gene (6 bases). This CDR3 comprises 16 residues. The V and J ends lost 3 bases and 2 bases respectively, with 15 bases between them. Germline V gene data show CDR1 as SEHNR and CDR2 as FQNEAQ (reference sequence). CDR3 sequence reads: CASSFPRGLATDTQYF. The CDR3 DNA sequence: TGTGCCAGCAGCTTTCCGCGGGGCCTAGCCACAGATACGCAGTATTTT.

V and J are TRBV7-8 and TRBJ1-1; D is perhaps TRBD1 (6 bases). The CDR3 runs 14 residues. Germline V gene sequence: CDR1 SGHVS, CDR2 FQNEAQ. Trimming took off 2 bases at V and 3 bases at J, with 10 bases between the two ends. CDR3 loop: CASSLPYRDTEAFF. The CDR3 DNA reads TGTGCCAGCAGCTTACCATACAGGGACACTGAAGCTTTCTTT.

This clonotype was detected many times. This rearrangement joins TRBV7-9 to TRBJ2-7, with D uncertain. The CDR3 runs 13 residues. Germline V lookup: CDR1 SEHNR, CDR2 FQNEAQ (reference sequence). V lost 2 bases to trimming and J lost 5 bases, with 10 bases between them. CDR3 sequence: CASSLRAFDEQYF. CDR3 sequence (DNA): TGTGCCAGCAGCTTAAGGGCGTTTGACGAGCAGTACTTC.

This clonotype was counted a few times. One end of the junction fails to match germline, which may point to a read error. This chain joins TRBV20-1 and TRBJ2-3; no definite D call. CDR1 is DFQATT and CDR2 is SNEGSKA in the germline V gene (reference sequence). CDR3 length equals 10 residues. The CDR3 DNA reads TGCAGTGCTAGCAGAGATACGCAGTATTTT. Translating gives CSASRDTQYF.

This clonotype appeared a few times. The chain couples TRBV4-1 to TRBJ2-2; maybe TRBD2 (6 bases). Trimming cost V 5 bases and J 14 bases, with 21 bases left between them. CDR1 MGHRA and CDR2 YSYEKL come from the germline V gene. This CDR3 is built from 14 residues. CDR3 in amino acids: CASSFGLNTGGLFF. The CDR3 nucleotides are TGCGCCAGCAGCTTTGGACTGAACACCGGGGGACTGTTTTTT.

In this sample, this clonotype turned up many times. CDR3 DNA sequence: TGCAGCGTTGAAGAGGGGACAGCATCAGCGGTCTACGAGCAGTACTTC. Translating gives CSVEEGTASAVYEQYF. The genes are TRBV29-1 and TRBJ2-7; 7 bases map to TRBD1. The V and J ends lost 0 bases and 3 bases, in that order; junction bases with no gene match: 11. The CDR3 spans 16 residues. Germline V gene sequence: CDR1 SQVTM, CDR2 ANQGSEA.

This clonotype has at least ten counts. CDR3 in DNA: TGTGCCACCAGCAGAGACAGGGATGCAGGGACTGAAGCTTTCTTT. Translation gives CATSRDRDAGTEAFF. V and J are TRBV15 and TRBJ1-1; weak D call: TRBD1 (5 bases). The CDR3 runs to 15 residues. The V end lost 0 bases, the J end lost 5 bases, and 13 bases lay between the germline ends. The germline V gene encodes CDR1 LNHNV and CDR2 YYDKDF (reference sequence).

The gene calls are TRBV7-9 and TRBJ1-2; D gene ambiguous. V lost 7 bases and J 8 bases, leaving 20 bases between the germline ends. This CDR3 has 14 amino acids. CDR1 and CDR2 from the germline V gene are SEHNR and FQNEAQ (reference sequence). DNA of the CDR3: TGTGCCAGCAACCCAAAGGGTGGGAGACCAGGCTACACCTTC. Translated: CASNPKGGRPGYTF.

The table lists this clonotype with many counts. The chain is built from TRBV7-8 and TRBJ2-3, with 9 bases lining up with TRBD2. J lost 3 bases, V lost 5 bases, and 6 bases had no gene match. Germline V gene lookup returns CDR1 SGHVS and CDR2 FQNEAQ. The CDR3 is made up of 15 amino acids. The DNA for the CDR3 is TGTGCCAGCAGCCTGCTAGCGGGGCTAACAGATACGCAGTATTTT. Translating gives CASSLLAGLTDTQYF.

This clonotype was counted ten times or more. The chain has TRBV7-7 and TRBJ2-5; no reliable D call. Trimming left V 1 base short and J 5 bases short, with 17 bases between. This CDR3 is built from 16 residues. Germline V gene data show CDR1 as SSHAT and CDR2 as FNYEAQ (reference sequence). The CDR3 here is CASSLVPSSLYETQYF. Here the CDR3 DNA reads TGTGCCAGCAGCTTAGTCCCCAGCAGCCTTTATGAGACCCAGTACTTC.

This clonotype was seen only a few times. V and J are TRBV5-1 and TRBJ2-5; D is undetermined. The CDR3 sequence is 14 residues long. Per germline, CDR1 SGHRS and CDR2 YFSETQ. V dropped 1 base and J dropped 5 bases, with 12 bases sitting between them. The CDR3 region has the DNA TGCGCCAGCAGCTTGTCTGATTCGAGGGAGACCCAGTACTTC. The encoded protein is CASSLSDSRETQYF.

J is TRBJ2-7 and V is TRBV10-3, with 10 bases matching TRBD2. V lost 3 bases and J lost 5; bases outside the gene matches: 4. Germline loops: CDR1 ENHRY, CDR2 SYGVKD. The CDR3 length is 14 residues. CDR3 DNA: TGTGCCATCAGTGAATCCCTAGCGGGGGACGAGCAGTACTTC. This sequence encodes CAISESLAGDEQYF.

Notes on this clonotype: Because it lacks the conserved phenylalanine or tryptophan at the end, this CDR3 is likely a read error. V gene TRBV6-2 or TRBV6-3 combines with J gene TRBJ2-1, with TRBD2 matching 9 bases. The CDR3 runs to 14 residues. Germline CDR1 reads MNHEY; CDR2 reads SVGEGT. V trimming: 6 bases; J trimming: 6 bases; junction bases outside the gene matches: 6. The CDR3 reads CASRQPGLANEQFL. CDR3 DNA sequence: TGTGCCAGCAGACAACCGGGACTAGCCAATGAGCAGTTCTTA.

This clonotype turned up a few times. The CDR3 protein is CSARRPSLWGSAGELFF. The CDR3 nucleotides read TGCAGTGCTAGACGACCCTCCCTGTGGGGCTCGGCCGGGGAGCTGTTTTTT. V and J are TRBV20-1 and TRBJ2-2, with D tentatively TRBD1 (5 bases). CDR1 is DFQATT, CDR2 SNEGSKA, per germline (reference sequence). This CDR3 comprises 17 residues. The germline V and J ends were trimmed by 2 bases and 6 bases, with 22 bases remaining between them.